This TCR beta chain was sequenced for a study of technical replicates of blood from a few donors. Here immunoSEQ multiplex PCR was the method, and the copy in TCRdb shows in-frame clones only, minus some. The sample lists about 93,000 clones; around 95% were seen once. This clone was picked up one time. J was trimmed by 0 bases and V by 6 bases; bases with no gene match: 7. The CDR3 extends over 16 amino acids. CDR1 MNHEY and CDR2 SMNVEV come from the germline V gene (reference sequence). This clonotype originated in a human donor in good health. Material: T cells isolated from PBMCs. The chain links TRBV27 to TRBJ2-5; 10 bases are shared with TRBD2. CDR3 DNA sequence: TGTGCCAGCAGGCGGACTAGCGGAGCGTACCAAGAGACCCAGTACTTC. Translated, it gives CASRRTSGAYQETQYF.